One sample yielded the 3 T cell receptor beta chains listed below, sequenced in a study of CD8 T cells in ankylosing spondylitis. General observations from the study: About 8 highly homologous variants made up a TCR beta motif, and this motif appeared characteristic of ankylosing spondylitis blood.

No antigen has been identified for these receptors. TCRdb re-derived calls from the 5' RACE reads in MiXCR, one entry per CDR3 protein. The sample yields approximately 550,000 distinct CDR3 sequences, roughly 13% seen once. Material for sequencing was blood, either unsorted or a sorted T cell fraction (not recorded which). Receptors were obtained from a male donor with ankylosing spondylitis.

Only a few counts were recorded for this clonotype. CDR3 sequence: CASSETASNQPQHF. The CDR3 DNA reads TGCGCCAGCAGTGAGACAGCTAGCAATCAGCCCCAGCATTTT. The V and J genes are TRBV10-2 and TRBJ1-5; D unresolved. CDR1 is WSHSY, CDR2 SAAADI, per germline. Deletions cut 2 bases from V and 0 bases from J, with 5 bases between. The CDR3 contains 14 residues.

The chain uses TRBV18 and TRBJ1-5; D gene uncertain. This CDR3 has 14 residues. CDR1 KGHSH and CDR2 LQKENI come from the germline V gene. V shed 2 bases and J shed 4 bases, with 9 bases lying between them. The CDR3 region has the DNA TGTGCCAGCTCACCAGCGGCAGAAAATCAGCCCCAGCATTTT. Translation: CASSPAAENQPQHF.

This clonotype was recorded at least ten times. The CDR3 protein is CASSPPGLSDTQYF. CDR3 nucleotide sequence: TGTGCCAGCAGCCCCCCGGGCCTCTCAGATACGCAGTATTTT. The gene calls are TRBV5-6 and TRBJ2-3; D unclear. The germline V gene has CDR1 SGHDT and CDR2 YYEEEE. The ends were cut back, 4 bases at V and 4 bases at J, with 13 bases in the middle. There are 14 residues in the CDR3.